This T cell receptor (beta chain) was captured by sequencing in a study of glioma-infiltrating T cells. The iRepertoire nested amplicon-rescue multiplex PCR amplified TCR alpha and beta CDR3s from RNA. TCRdb ran MiXCR on the multiplex PCR reads and lists one entry per CDR3 protein. The sample has over 130,000 distinct CDR3 sequences; roughly two fifths are singletons. This clonotype was detected many times. What it binds is unknown. The V segment lost 6 bases and the J segment 6 bases; nucleotides outside the gene matches: 6. This CDR3 contains 14 residues. Germline-derived CDR1 and CDR2 are MNHNS and SASEGT. Whole-study findings and limits: Non-neoplastic patients had below-expected tissue-blood divergence, while all gliomas exceeded expectation.

The V call is TRBV6-1, the J call TRBJ2-1, with 9 bases that match TRBD2. The source of this sequence is a human donor with low-grade glioma or glioblastoma, undergoing nonglioma brain surgery, or in good health (not recorded which). What was sequenced was glioma tissue, nonneoplastic brain tissue, or PBMCs (not recorded which). The CDR3, as DNA: TGTGCCAGCAGGCTAGCGGGATGGTGCAATGAGCAGTTCTTC. Amino acids: CASRLAGWCNEQFF.